These T cell receptor beta chains were read from a single sample in a study of cytomegalovirus exposure and HLA in healthy donors. Here immunoSEQ multiplex PCR was the method, and the copy in TCRdb shows in-frame clones only, minus some. Its clone listing holds around 200,000 clones. Material for sequencing was PBMCs. The receptors were gathered from a woman between 25 and 40 years old in good health and CMV-seropositive. CDR3s include the opening cysteine and the closing phenylalanine or tryptophan. Each record gives: V gene, J gene, D gene, CDR3 protein. A D gene is named only where the DNA matches it firmly.

TRBV6-1,TRBJ2-1,TRBD1,CASSEALDRVVHNEQFF
TRBV4-3,TRBJ2-7,-,CASSQDGRGYEQYF
TRBV5-1,TRBJ2-2,-,CASTQDRPTGELFF
TRBV27,TRBJ2-1,-,CASSLPGLHPFF
TRBV7-9,TRBJ2-7,TRBD2,CASSLAPGGREQYF
TRBV2,TRBJ1-2,-,CASREDGGYGYTF
TRBV2,TRBJ2-2,-,CASTSTGELFF
TRBV27,TRBJ2-3,TRBD2,CATRLAGNTDTQYF
TRBV9,TRBJ2-7,TRBD1,CASSDRDRPYEQYF
TRBV28,TRBJ2-5,TRBD2,CASRGGSGSQETQYF
TRBV28,TRBJ1-4,-,CASSSLPGTHDVKLFF
TRBV28,TRBJ2-7,-,CASSLFSHEQYF
TRBV2,TRBJ2-7,-,CASSEYSSNPYEQYF
TRBV10-2,TRBJ2-7,-,CASSDGRISYEQYF
TRBV18,TRBJ1-4,TRBD1,CASSRQGRATNEKLFF
TRBV9,TRBJ2-1,-,CASSVDPAGAYNEQFF
TRBV30,TRBJ2-7,-,CAWSPLVEQYF
TRBV7-9,TRBJ1-1,-,CASSLTANTEAFF
TRBV27,TRBJ2-7,TRBD2,CASSLGSGGIEQYF
TRBV10-2,TRBJ2-3,-,CASSESSGSPTDTQYF
TRBV18,TRBJ2-5,-,CASSPPSGTETQYF
TRBV12-5,TRBJ1-2,TRBD1,CASGFWDRNYGYTF
TRBV9,TRBJ2-7,TRBD2,CASSVEPAGTYEQYF
TRBV9,TRBJ1-1,-,CASSAAYRVLNTEAFF
TRBV6-5,TRBJ2-7,-,CASSSRGTFPYEQYF
TRBV10-1,TRBJ2-5,TRBD2,CASSDIAGGRETQYF
TRBV13,TRBJ1-2,-,CASSSLGGYGYTF
TRBV6-5,TRBJ2-7,TRBD1,CASSLGQGAYEQYF
TRBV14,TRBJ2-7,-,CASSQERGGWDEQYF
TRBV13,TRBJ2-2,TRBD1,CASSGGQGVSGELFF
TRBV4-3,TRBJ1-2,TRBD1,CASSQDRTGPYYGYTF
TRBV27,TRBJ2-1,-,CASSRLGDNEQFF
TRBV7-9,TRBJ1-1,-,CASRRGIRDTEAFF
TRBV6-6,TRBJ2-3,-,CASSPKNTDTQYF
TRBV7-2,TRBJ2-5,-,CASSLAPGTQETQYF
TRBV5-1,TRBJ2-7,TRBD1,CASSLLPGQSEQYF
TRBV5-1,TRBJ2-2,-,CASSLNPPGDTGELFF